This T cell receptor (beta chain) was observed in a study of tumor and adjacent non-tumor tissue in lung cancer (dated by TCRdb to the late 2010s). In the study overall: The cohort included eleven to twelve adenocarcinoma, 2 squamous cell carcinoma and 1 small cell lung cancer patients. Ages among the approximately 15 patients ranged from roughly 31 to 85 years, there were roughly 10 men and 5 women, and disease was at TNM stage I to III. Sequencing generated a total of more than 100 million productive TCRbeta reads, averaging roughly 4.2 million reads per sample. Bulk TCRbeta repertoires were compared between lung tumor tissue and matched distant non-tumor lung tissue obtained from fewer than 18 lung cancer patients. For each patient, one tumor sample and one normal lung sample were taken, giving approximately 33 paired specimens that underwent TCRbeta CDR3 sequencing.

RNA was extracted from bulk unsorted tissue and checked for quality with a NanoDrop ND-1000 and an Agilent 2100. For the normal lung samples, distant non-tumor tissue was collected more than 3 cm away from the tumor edge. The donors were newly diagnosed lung cancer patients admitted for thoracic surgery in China from August to November 2014 who had not received prior chemotherapy. Anyone who had undergone radiotherapy or chemotherapy before, or who had another cancer at the same time, was left out of the study. Surgical tissue pieces of about 1-2.3 cm3 were preserved in RNAlater solution and were kept at -80 degrees C until use. The library relied on multiplex PCR. These reads were obtained on an Illumina HiSeq 2500. Following protocols modified from ARM-PCR, the researchers constructed TCRbeta libraries through three rounds of nested PCR with primers (Table S4). Before sequencing, PCR products in the 200-500 bp range were cut out of the gel and cleaned up using the QIAquick gel extraction kit. The paper's data handling went like this. Reads were cleaned with Trimmomatic, merged with FLASH into complete CDR3 sequences, and assigned to V(D)J germline segments with MiTCR. Clonal diversity was calculated as the inverse Simpson's index using VDJtools. In-frame sequences without a premature stop codon were defined as productive reads. TCRdb reprocessed the public reads (quality trimming at Q25 with fastp, clone calling with MiXCR) and kept in-frame beta chains. Identical CDR3 proteins give one entry, which carries the most common genes and DNA. None of the V and J calls come from the authors' own analysis; TCRdb made them. The sample contains fewer than 45,000 distinct CDR3 sequences, roughly 60% of them found a single time. The ten largest clones take up around 19% of the sample.

The study at large found these results: Tumor tissue showed significantly higher TCR diversity (inverse Simpson) than normal lung tissue, at about 410 vs 180 (P = 0.0075, Mann-Whitney U test). Neither the sequencing platform nor unique molecular identifiers are named or mentioned anywhere in the methods. Significantly higher TCR diversity was found in younger patients, and higher tumor TCR diversity was associated with shorter overall and disease-free survival. Peripheral blood was not sequenced, so blood TCRbeta repertoires in these lung cancer patients were not examined. Only about 15 patients were in the cohort, and the authors stated that larger samples and more detailed clinical data are needed. The top 100 clones accounted for a significantly larger cumulative portion of the repertoire in normal lung than in tumor tissue.

Note on this clonotype: The antigen it recognizes is unknown. A much larger clone is a single base away; this may be a read error. The DNA is left out, because the CDR3 cannot be placed on it with certainty; the CDR3 is given as TCRdb lists it.

Per the germline V gene (reference sequence), MNHNY is the CDR1 and SVGAGI is the CDR2. From the cysteine up to the phenylalanine, the CDR3 has a length of 13 residues. The clonotype was recovered from a woman aged 40 to 50 with non-small cell lung cancer. The material sequenced was distant non-tumor lung tissue. The sequence joins TRBV6-6 to TRBJ1-6; TRBD1, the D gene given by the table, was not confirmed from the DNA. The CDR3 sequence is CASNVGGGSPLDF.